This TCR beta chain was retrieved from a study of radiotherapy plus CTLA-4 blockade in lung cancer. Study-wide points: The best predictor of response was reported to be early blood T cell clone dynamics, with interferon-beta.

CDR3 length: 15 amino acids. J was trimmed by 4 bases and V by 5 bases; bases with no gene match: 9. Germline values: CDR1 KGHSH, CDR2 LQKENI. A remark on this clone: Its antigen remains unknown.

The table came from immunoSEQ multiplex PCR; TCRdb's copy has only in-frame clones and leaves some out. The sample comprises tens of thousands of clones, roughly four fifths of which are singletons, and 16% rests with the top ten. The sample here was peripheral blood, taken from a patient treated with radiotherapy plus ipilimumab. This chain joins TRBV18 and TRBJ1-2; 8 bases match TRBD1. This sequence originates from a human donor with non-small cell lung cancer who had a complete response to radiotherapy plus ipilimumab. CDR3 DNA sequence: TGTGCCAGCTCATTCGAAACAGGGGGAGGCTATGGCTACACCTTC. Residues: CASSFETGGGYGYTF.